The 12 T cell receptor beta chains below come from one sample, sequenced in a study of blood T cell repertoires in COVID-19 (dated by TCRdb to 2018 to 2020). To prepare the library, the immunoSEQ multiplex PCR assay was applied. TCRdb took over this immuneACCESS table, retaining in-frame rearrangements with V and J assigned. Such tables are incomplete; in checked studies, under half of the missing clones stem from an unresolved V gene, and the remainder is unexplained. Across this sample there are about 320,000 clones, with approximately 90% seen only once. The ten largest clones represent around 3.9% of the sample. The specimen sequenced was PBMCs or T cells enriched from blood (not recorded which). These receptors all come from a woman aged 25 to 39 who had been exposed to COVID-19.

The CDR3 here is CASSWGPDTQYF. The CDR3 region has the DNA TGTGCCAGCAGCTGGGGCCCAGATACGCAGTATTTT. The chain couples TRBV5-6 to TRBJ2-3; possibly TRBD1 for D (5 bases). This CDR3 spans 12 amino acids. Germline CDR1 is SGHDT and CDR2 is YYEEEE. V was pared by 3 bases and J by 4 bases, with 6 bases between.

This chain joins TRBV19 and TRBJ2-7; D may be TRBD1 (7 bases). CDR1 is LNHDA, CDR2 SQIVND, per germline (reference sequence). V was pared by 4 bases and J by 6 bases, with 13 bases between. This CDR3 region has 13 residues. The CDR3 DNA follows: TGTGCCAGTAGTAGACAGGGACTCTTCGAGCAGTACTTC. Protein product: CASSRQGLFEQYF.

This chain joins TRBV5-8 and TRBJ2-1; tentatively, D is TRBD2 (5 bases). In germline, CDR1 is SGHTS, CDR2 YDEGEE. This CDR3 has 16 amino acids. Trimming removed 0 bases at V and 0 bases at J, with 10 bases between. The CDR3 region has the DNA TGTGCCAGCAGCTTGGACCGGGGAAGCTCCTACAATGAGCAGTTCTTC. The encoded protein is CASSLDRGSSYNEQFF. The variable domain in full, with the rest retrieved from reference TRBV5-8 and TRBJ2-1, is EAGVTQSPTHLIKTRGQQATLRCSPISGHTSVYWYQQALGLGLQFLLWYDEGEERNRGNFPPRFSGRQFPNYSSELNVNALELEDSALYLCASSLDRGSSYNEQFFGPGTRLTVL.

The J gene is TRBJ2-3, the V gene TRBV7-8; 9 nucleotides match TRBD2. Germline loops: CDR1 SGHVS, CDR2 FQNEAQ. The CDR3 is made up of 16 amino acids. V was pared by 5 bases and J by 6 bases, with 12 bases of the junction left unmatched. CDR3 sequence reads: CASSLVLAGIGDTQYF. The DNA for the CDR3 is TGTGCCAGCAGCCTCGTCCTAGCGGGGATTGGGGATACGCAGTATTTT.

This rearrangement joins TRBV9 to TRBJ1-4; tentative D call: TRBD1 (5 bases). This CDR3 contains 14 residues. The V gene's germline CDR1 is SGDLS and CDR2 YYNGEE. Deletions cut 4 bases from V and 3 bases from J, with 10 bases between. This CDR3 is CASSPTGSNEKLFF. DNA for the CDR3: TGTGCCAGCAGCCCCACAGGATCTAATGAAAAACTGTTTTTT.

The rearrangement uses TRBV18 and TRBJ2-4; 11 bases match TRBD1. Per germline, CDR1 KGHSH and CDR2 LQKENI. The CDR3 is 14 residues long. V trimming: 6 bases; J trimming: 7 bases; junction bases outside the gene matches: 5. CDR3 sequence: CASSPDRGRNIQYF. In DNA, the CDR3 is TGTGCCAGCTCTCCGGACAGGGGGCGCAACATTCAGTACTTC.

V and J are TRBV6-5 and TRBJ2-7; D is possibly TRBD1 (6 bases). CDR3 length: 13 amino acids. Germline V gene lookup returns CDR1 MNHEY and CDR2 SVGAGI. V lost 10 bases, J lost 3 bases, and 16 bases lay in between. CDR3 sequence reads: CAIETRGDYEQYF. The CDR3 region has the DNA TGTGCCATCGAAACCAGGGGAGACTACGAGCAGTACTTC.

The chain carries TRBV9 and TRBJ2-2; possible D gene TRBD2, 6 bases. Germline V gene data show CDR1 as SGDLS and CDR2 as YYNGEE. Trimming shortened V by 4 bases and J by 4 bases, and 14 bases separated the two germline ends. The CDR3 runs to 15 residues. CDR3 region: CASSPQAGFTGELFF. The DNA of the CDR3 is TGTGCCAGCAGCCCGCAGGCGGGATTCACCGGGGAGCTGTTTTTT.

This clone was found once. The V and J genes are TRBV28 and TRBJ1-2; tentatively, D is TRBD1 (6 bases). Germline V CDR1 and CDR2: MDHEN, SYDVKM. This CDR3 comprises 15 residues. The V end was cut by 2 bases, the J end by 9 bases, with 19 bases between. The CDR3 here is CASSLGGGQGISYTF. In nucleotides, the CDR3 is TGTGCCAGCAGTTTAGGGGGAGGGCAGGGGATAAGCTACACCTTC.

The chain uses TRBV25-1 and TRBJ1-6; 7 bases fit TRBD1. The trim removed 9 bases at V and 9 bases at J, leaving 11 bases unmatched. The CDR3 covers 14 residues. Germline CDR1 reads MGHDK; CDR2 reads SYGVNS. CDR3 region: CASHRQGGSSPLHF. The CDR3 nucleotides are TGTGCCAGTCATAGACAGGGTGGAAGTTCACCCCTCCACTTT. The complete variable domain, with remaining parts taken from reference TRBV25-1 and TRBJ1-6, reads EADIYQTPRYLVIGTGKKITLECSQTMGHDKMYWYQQDPGMELHLIHYSYGVNSTEKGDLSSESTVSRIRTEHFPLTLESARPSHTSQYLCASHRQGGSSPLHFGNGTRLTVT.

The chain carries TRBV18 and TRBJ1-3; 8 positions match TRBD1. Germline V CDR1 and CDR2: KGHSH, LQKENI. J gave up 4 bases and V 3 bases, and 5 bases lay outside the gene matches. The CDR3 covers 15 residues. CDR3: CASSPAGQGGNTIYF. In DNA form, the CDR3 reads TGTGCCAGCTCACCGGCCGGACAGGGAGGAAACACCATATATTTT.

This chain uses TRBV6-5 with TRBJ1-5; D is undetermined. The CDR3 is 14 amino acids. The V gene's germline CDR1 is MNHEY and CDR2 SVGAGI. V lost 2 bases to trimming and J lost 6 bases, with 11 bases between them. The CDR3 sequence: CASSYGGGSQPQHF. The CDR3 coding sequence is TGTGCCAGCAGTTACGGTGGCGGGAGTCAGCCCCAGCATTTT.